The source of this T cell receptor beta chain is a study of human T cells and chemical hapten exposure. Study details: Weekly diphenylcyclopropenone doses were given to patients' scalps across the approximately 24-week study. There were per-sample TCR yield variations, arising mainly from small pooled library volume differences.

There are many counts of this clonotype. TCRdb analysed the RACE reads with MiXCR anew, one entry per CDR3 protein. Counted here are under 450,000 distinct CDR3 sequences, 4.8% occurring once; the ten biggest clones make up under 2.5%. Time point described: patch test 1, 2 weeks after DPC sensitization. Indicated treatment: therapeutic diphenylcyclopropenone sensitization with weekly scalp DPC. The study drew its donors from alopecia patients who were 18 to 70 years old and suitable for DPC. Germline assignment: CDR1 MNHEY and CDR2 SVGEGT. This CDR3 has 12 amino acids. Trimming cost V 5 bases and J 6 bases, with 10 bases left between them.

Sequenced material: whole blood, taken in connection with sensitization to the hapten diphenylcyclopropenone (DPC). This sequence was found in a woman aged 45-65 years with alopecia areata. Some clones in this sample may be carry-over from other donors' samples. This chain connects TRBV6-2 or TRBV6-3 to TRBJ1-1; D is undetermined. CDR3 DNA sequence: TGTGCCAGCAGTGGGAACGAGGCTGAAGCTTTCTTT. Translated, it gives CASSGNEAEAFF.